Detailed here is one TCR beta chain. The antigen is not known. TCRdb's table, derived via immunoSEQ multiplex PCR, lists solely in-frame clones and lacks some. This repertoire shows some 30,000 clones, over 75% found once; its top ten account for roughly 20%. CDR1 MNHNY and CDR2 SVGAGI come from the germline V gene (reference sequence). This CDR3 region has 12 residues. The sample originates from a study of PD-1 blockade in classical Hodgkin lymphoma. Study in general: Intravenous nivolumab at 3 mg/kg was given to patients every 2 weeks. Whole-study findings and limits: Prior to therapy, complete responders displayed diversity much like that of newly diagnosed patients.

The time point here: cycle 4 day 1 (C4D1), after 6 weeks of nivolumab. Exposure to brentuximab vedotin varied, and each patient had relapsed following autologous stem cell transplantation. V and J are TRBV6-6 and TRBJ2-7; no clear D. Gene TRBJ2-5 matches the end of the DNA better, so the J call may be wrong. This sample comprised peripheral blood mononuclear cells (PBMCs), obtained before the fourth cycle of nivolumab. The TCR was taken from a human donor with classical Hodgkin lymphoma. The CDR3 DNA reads TGTGCCAGCAGTTACACAGAAGAGACCCAGTACTTC. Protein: CASSYTEETQYF.